The 20 T cell receptor beta chains below all came from one sample that was sequenced in a study of early T cells in non-severe SARS-CoV-2 infection. TCRdb reprocessed the 5' RACE reads via MiXCR and lists one record per CDR3 protein. Of 35,000 to 55,000 distinct CDR3 sequences listed, approximately 10% were seen once; the top ten hold 21%. The specimen sequenced was whole blood. The source of these receptors is an adult who was a healthcare worker with PCR-confirmed SARS-CoV-2 infection or an uninfected control (not recorded which).

This clonotype turned up a few times. The chain has TRBV28 and TRBJ2-5; 7 bases match TRBD1. After removal of 8 bases from V and 5 bases from J, the junction contained 5 bases not matched to a gene. The germline V gene has CDR1 MDHEN and CDR2 SYDVKM. The CDR3 runs 12 residues. This CDR3 is CASLTGSETQYF. CDR3 bases: TGTGCCAGCTTGACAGGGTCCGAGACCCAGTACTTC.

This clonotype was detected ten times or more. This chain connects TRBV28 to TRBJ2-2; D call uncertain. CDR3 length: 14 amino acids. The V end was cut by 1 base, the J end by 9 bases, with 12 bases between. Germline lookup yields CDR1 MDHEN and CDR2 SYDVKM. This CDR3 is CASSLSGAPRELFF. Here the CDR3 DNA reads TGTGCCAGCAGTTTATCCGGTGCGCCGAGGGAGCTGTTTTTT.

Ten or more counts support this clonotype. This sequence joins TRBV2 and TRBJ1-1; 7 nucleotides align to TRBD1. V dropped 9 bases and J dropped 3; count of bases not matched to a gene: 10. This CDR3 is built from 14 residues. Germline V lookup: CDR1 SNHLY, CDR2 FYNNEI. The CDR3 sequence: CASQSGRGDTEAFF. CDR3 sequence (DNA): TGTGCCAGTCAGAGTGGCAGGGGGGACACTGAAGCTTTCTTT.

The chain couples TRBV10-1 to TRBJ2-4; 8 bases are shared with TRBD1. The CDR3 has 13 amino acids. V shed 8 bases, J shed 3 bases, and the junction held 3 bases outside the gene matches. The germline V gene encodes CDR1 WNHNN and CDR2 SYGVQD (reference sequence). CDR3 nucleotides: TGCGCCAGCGGGGACAGGAGCAAAAACATTCAGTACTTC. Amino acids: CASGDRSKNIQYF.

The chain recombines TRBV27 with TRBJ2-4; weak D call: TRBD1 (6 bases). This CDR3 has 13 amino acids. Germline V CDR1 and CDR2: MNHEY, SMNVEV (reference sequence). V shed 6 bases and J shed 8 bases, with 14 bases lying between them. The CDR3 DNA follows: TGTGCCAGCAGACCCCTACAGGGATACATTCAGTACTTC. Encoded protein: CASRPLQGYIQYF.

The chain joins TRBV7-6 to TRBJ1-1; D call uncertain. The CDR3 runs 14 residues. Germline V gene data show CDR1 as SGHVS and CDR2 as FNYEAQ. Trimming took off 5 bases at V and 1 base at J, with 11 bases between the two ends. CDR3 sequence reads: CASSPIGPNTEAFF. The CDR3 DNA follows: TGTGCCAGCAGCCCTATAGGCCCGAACACTGAAGCTTTCTTT.

This clonotype was seen at least ten times. The J gene is TRBJ2-3, the V gene TRBV4-3, with D perhaps TRBD1 (6 bases). CDR1 and CDR2 from the germline V gene are LGHNA and YSLEER. Trimming shortened V by 1 base and J by 2 bases, and 10 bases separated the two germline ends. The CDR3 consists of 15 residues. The CDR3: CASSQVGANTDTQYF. The CDR3 DNA reads TGCGCCAGCAGCCAAGTGGGGGCCAACACAGATACGCAGTATTTT.

This clonotype was detected many times. The rearrangement uses TRBV7-9 and TRBJ2-5; D possibly uses TRBD1 or TRBD2 (5 bases each). Trimming removed 3 bases from V and 2 bases from J, with 10 bases in between. Per germline, CDR1 SEHNR and CDR2 FQNEAQ (reference sequence). This CDR3 comprises 14 residues. CDR3 residues: CASSFGTVQETQYF. CDR3 coding DNA: TGTGCCAGCAGCTTTGGGACGGTACAAGAGACCCAGTACTTC. Based on the CDR3 plus reference TRBV7-9 and TRBJ2-5, the full variable domain is DTGVSQNPRHKITKRGQNVTFRCDPISEHNRLYWYRQTLGQGPEFLTYFQNEAQLEKSRLLSDRFSAERPKGSFSTLEIQRTEQGDSAMYLCASSFGTVQETQYFGPGTRLLVL.

The V call is TRBV27, the J call TRBJ2-1; D unresolved. Trimming took 2 bases from V and 0 from J, leaving 11 bases between them. The CDR3 loop spans 16 amino acids. CDR1 and CDR2 from the germline V gene are MNHEY and SMNVEV (reference sequence). CDR3 nucleotide sequence: TGTGCCAGCAGTTTACTTGCCCTGAGCTCCTACAATGAGCAGTTCTTC. Its protein product is CASSLLALSSYNEQFF.

At least ten counts were recorded for this clonotype. This rearrangement joins TRBV20-1 to TRBJ1-3; D perhaps matches TRBD1 (6 bases). V lost 5 bases to trimming and J lost 4 bases, with 33 bases between them. Looked up from germline, CDR1 is DFQATT and CDR2 is SNEGSKA (reference sequence). This CDR3 is built from 20 residues. CDR3 protein: CSALPVLFRPGAQSGNTIYF. CDR3 nucleotide sequence: TGCAGTGCTTTGCCCGTACTATTCCGGCCAGGGGCGCAGTCGGGAAACACCATATATTTT.

In this sample, this clonotype turned up many times. V usage is TRBV7-2 and J usage is TRBJ1-5, with 9 bases lining up with TRBD1. The J segment lost 6 bases and the V segment lost 5 bases, leaving 5 bases of the junction unmatched. Germline V gene data show CDR1 as SGHTA and CDR2 as FQGNSA. The CDR3 is 14 amino acids. CDR3 amino acids: CASSAQGAGQPQHF. The CDR3 DNA is TGTGCCAGCAGCGCACAGGGGGCGGGTCAGCCCCAGCATTTT.

This chain uses TRBV24-1 with TRBJ2-5; D might be TRBD1 (6 bases). This CDR3 has 14 amino acids. Germline-derived CDR1 and CDR2 are KGHDR and SFDVKD. The ends were cut back, 2 bases at V and 5 bases at J, with 11 bases in the middle. The CDR3 reads CATSDSGDVETQYF. For the CDR3, the DNA is TGTGCCACCAGTGATTCAGGGGACGTGGAGACCCAGTACTTC.

In this sample, this clonotype turned up many times. The CDR3 loop reads CASSRYGRETQYF. The CDR3 DNA sequence: TGTGCCAGCTCACGATACGGGCGAGAGACCCAGTACTTC. The rearrangement uses TRBV18 and TRBJ2-5; D gene unclear. The V gene lost 4 bases and the J gene lost 4 bases, with 10 bases spanning the gap. This CDR3 contains 13 residues. Germline V lookup: CDR1 KGHSH, CDR2 LQKENI. The full variable domain, in which reference TRBV18 and TRBJ2-5 provide the parts outside the CDR3, is NAGVMQNPRHLVRRRGQEARLRCSPMKGHSHVYWYRQLPEEGLKFMVYLQKENIIDESGMPKERFSAEFPKEGPSILRIQQVVRGDSAAYFCASSRYGRETQYFGPGTRLLVL.

In the case of this clonotype: A much larger clone lies one base from this, so it may be a read error. The chain joins TRBV29-1 to TRBJ2-3, with 8 bases that match TRBD1. Per germline, CDR1 SQVTM and CDR2 ANQGSEA. This CDR3 comprises 13 residues. The CDR3 sequence: CIVERTGPDTQYF. In DNA, the CDR3 is TGCATCGTTGAACGGACAGGGCCAGATACGCAGTATTTT.

This clonotype appeared a few times. The V call is TRBV7-2, the J call TRBJ2-7; D unresolved. Trimming took off 5 bases at V and 4 bases at J, with 6 bases between the two ends. This CDR3 spans 11 amino acids. Germline CDR1 is SGHTA and CDR2 is FQGNSA. This CDR3 is CASSREYEQYF. DNA of the CDR3: TGTGCCAGCAGCCGCGAATACGAGCAGTACTTC.

This clonotype was detected many times. The chain combines TRBV5-1 with TRBJ2-3; D not certain. Germline CDR1 reads SGHRS; CDR2 reads YFSETQ. V was pared by 0 bases and J by 0 bases, with 11 bases between. The CDR3 is made up of 16 amino acids. The CDR3 loop is CASSLGYPSSTDTQYF. The CDR3 bases are TGCGCCAGCAGCTTGGGGTACCCATCAAGCACAGATACGCAGTATTTT. The complete variable domain, with remaining parts taken from reference TRBV5-1 and TRBJ2-3, reads KAGVTQTPRYLIKTRGQQVTLSCSPISGHRSVSWYQQTPGQGLQFLFEYFSETQRNKGNFPGRFSGRQFSNSRSEMNVSTLELGDSALYLCASSLGYPSSTDTQYFGPGTRLTVL.

This clonotype was detected many times. The chain couples TRBV11-2 to TRBJ2-1; 8 positions agree with TRBD1. The CDR3 consists of 15 residues. Germline assignment: CDR1 SGHAT and CDR2 FQNNGV. The V and J ends lost 4 bases and 1 base, in that order; junction bases with no gene match: 3. The CDR3 DNA sequence: TGTGCCAGCAGCTCAGACAGGGGATCCTACAATGAGCAGTTCTTC. It is translated as CASSSDRGSYNEQFF. Supplemented by reference TRBV11-2 and TRBJ2-1, the full variable domain reads EAGVAQSPRYKIIEKRQSVAFWCNPISGHATLYWYQQILGQGPKLLIQFQNNGVVDDSQLPKDRFSAERLKGVDSTLKIQPAKLEDSAVYLCASSSDRGSYNEQFFGPGTRLTVL.

This clonotype was observed a few times. CDR3: CASRLAGASSYNEQFF. CDR3 DNA sequence: TGTGCCAGCAGGTTAGCGGGAGCCAGCTCCTACAATGAGCAGTTCTTC. This chain uses TRBV28 with TRBJ2-1; the match to TRBD2 covers 9 bases. V lost 6 bases, J lost 0 bases, and 6 bases stayed unmatched. There are 16 residues in the CDR3. Germline lookup yields CDR1 MDHEN and CDR2 SYDVKM.

This clonotype was observed many times. The chain recombines TRBV7-9 with TRBJ2-2, with a weak D call TRBD2 (6 bases). Germline V gene sequence: CDR1 SEHNR, CDR2 FQNEAQ (reference sequence). There are 13 residues in the CDR3. V dropped 6 bases and J dropped 5 bases, with 10 bases sitting between them. The CDR3: CASSLAGTGELFF. The CDR3 nucleotides are TGTGCCAGCAGTCTGGCGGGGACCGGGGAGCTGTTTTTT.

The DNA of the CDR3 is TGCAGCGTTGAAGGATACCGGGGAAACGAGCAGTACTTC. Protein product: CSVEGYRGNEQYF. V usage is TRBV29-1 and J usage is TRBJ2-7, with a possible D match to TRBD2 (5 bases). V lost 1 base, J lost 5 bases, and 12 bases lay in between. This CDR3 region has 13 residues. Germline V gene data show CDR1 as SQVTM and CDR2 as ANQGSEA.